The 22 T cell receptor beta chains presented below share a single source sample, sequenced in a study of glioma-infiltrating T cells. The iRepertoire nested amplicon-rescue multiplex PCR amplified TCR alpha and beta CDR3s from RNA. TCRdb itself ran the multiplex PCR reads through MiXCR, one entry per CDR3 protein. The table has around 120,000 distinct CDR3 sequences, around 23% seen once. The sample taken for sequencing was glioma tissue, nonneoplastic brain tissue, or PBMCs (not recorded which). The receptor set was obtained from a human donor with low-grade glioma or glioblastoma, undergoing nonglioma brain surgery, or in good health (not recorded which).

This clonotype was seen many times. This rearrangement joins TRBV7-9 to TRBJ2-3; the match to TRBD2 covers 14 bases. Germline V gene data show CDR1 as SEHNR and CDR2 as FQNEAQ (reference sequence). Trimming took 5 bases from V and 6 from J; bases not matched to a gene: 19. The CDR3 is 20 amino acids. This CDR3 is CASSGGLAGAPSLRLDTQYF. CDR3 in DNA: TGTGCCAGCAGCGGGGGACTAGCGGGGGCCCCGAGCCTCCGGTTGGATACGCAGTATTTT.

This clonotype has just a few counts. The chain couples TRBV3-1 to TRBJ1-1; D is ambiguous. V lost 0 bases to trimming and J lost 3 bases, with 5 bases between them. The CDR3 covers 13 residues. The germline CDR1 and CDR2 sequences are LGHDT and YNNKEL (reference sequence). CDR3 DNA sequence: TGTGCCAGCAGCCAAGATATAGACACTGAAGCTTTCTTT. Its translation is CASSQDIDTEAFF.

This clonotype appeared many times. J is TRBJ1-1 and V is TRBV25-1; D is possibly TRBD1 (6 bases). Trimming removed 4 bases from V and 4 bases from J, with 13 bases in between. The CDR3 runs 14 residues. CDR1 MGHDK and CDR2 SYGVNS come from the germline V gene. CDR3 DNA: TGTGCCAGCAGTGCCCTCAGGGGCGGCACTGAAGCTTTCTTT. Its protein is CASSALRGGTEAFF.

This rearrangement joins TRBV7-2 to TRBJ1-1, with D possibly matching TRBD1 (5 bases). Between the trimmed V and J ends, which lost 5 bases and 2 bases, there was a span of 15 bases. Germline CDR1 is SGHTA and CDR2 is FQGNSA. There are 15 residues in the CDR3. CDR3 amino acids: CASSPTGRINTEAFF. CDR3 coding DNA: TGTGCCAGCAGCCCGACGGGACGGATTAACACTGAAGCTTTCTTT.

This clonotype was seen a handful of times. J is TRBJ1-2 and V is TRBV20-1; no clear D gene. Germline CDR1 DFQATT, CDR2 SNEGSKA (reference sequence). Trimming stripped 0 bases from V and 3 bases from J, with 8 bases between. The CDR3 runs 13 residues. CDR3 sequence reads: CSAREWTDYGYTF. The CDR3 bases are TGCAGTGCTAGAGAATGGACGGACTATGGCTACACCTTC.

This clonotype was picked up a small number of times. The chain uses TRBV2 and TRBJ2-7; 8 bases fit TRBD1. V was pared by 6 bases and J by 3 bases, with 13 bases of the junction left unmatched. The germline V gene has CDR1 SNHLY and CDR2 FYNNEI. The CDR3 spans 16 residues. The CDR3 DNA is TGTGCCAGCAGGGGACGGGGACAGGTGCTCCTCTACGAGCAGTACGTC. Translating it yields CASRGRGQVLLYEQYV.

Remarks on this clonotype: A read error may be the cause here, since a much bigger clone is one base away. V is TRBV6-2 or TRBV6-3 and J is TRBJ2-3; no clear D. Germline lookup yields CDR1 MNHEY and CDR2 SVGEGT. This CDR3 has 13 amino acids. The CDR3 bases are TGTACCAGCAGAGACCCGACGACAGATACGCAGTATTTT. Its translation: CTSRDPTTDTQYF.

The CDR3, as DNA: TGTGCCCGGACAGTGGACGCCTACGAGCAGTACGTC. Translated, it gives CARTVDAYEQYV. The chain links TRBV14 to TRBJ2-7, with D perhaps matching TRBD1 (6 bases). The CDR3 loop spans 12 amino acids. Germline CDR1 reads SGHDN; CDR2 reads FVKESK. V was shortened by 11 bases and J by 2 bases, with 13 bases between the two germline ends.

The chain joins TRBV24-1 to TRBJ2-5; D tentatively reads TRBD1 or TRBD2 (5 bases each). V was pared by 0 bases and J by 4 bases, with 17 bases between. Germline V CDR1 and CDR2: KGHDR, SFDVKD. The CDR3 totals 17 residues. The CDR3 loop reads CATSDLGPRDLGETQYF. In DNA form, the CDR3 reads TGTGCCACCAGTGATTTGGGGCCCCGGGACCTCGGAGAGACCCAGTACTTC.

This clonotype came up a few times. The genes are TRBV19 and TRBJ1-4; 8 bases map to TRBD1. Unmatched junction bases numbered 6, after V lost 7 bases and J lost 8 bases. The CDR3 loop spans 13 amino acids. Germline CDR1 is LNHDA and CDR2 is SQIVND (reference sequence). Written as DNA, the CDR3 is TGTGCCAGTATGCCAGGGGGCGGCGAAAAACTGTTTTTT. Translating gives CASMPGGGEKLFF. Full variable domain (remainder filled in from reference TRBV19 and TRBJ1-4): DGGITQSPKYLFRKEGQNVTLSCEQNLNHDAMYWYRQDPGQGLRLIYYSQIVNDFQKGDIAEGYSVSREKKESFPLTVTSAQKNPTAFYLCASMPGGGEKLFFGSGTQLSVL.

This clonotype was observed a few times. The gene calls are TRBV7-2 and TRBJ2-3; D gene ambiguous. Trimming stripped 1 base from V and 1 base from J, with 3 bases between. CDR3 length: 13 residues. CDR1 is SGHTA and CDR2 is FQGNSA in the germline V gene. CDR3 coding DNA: TGTGCCAGCAGCTTAGGTCGCACAGATACGCAGTATTTT. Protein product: CASSLGRTDTQYF.

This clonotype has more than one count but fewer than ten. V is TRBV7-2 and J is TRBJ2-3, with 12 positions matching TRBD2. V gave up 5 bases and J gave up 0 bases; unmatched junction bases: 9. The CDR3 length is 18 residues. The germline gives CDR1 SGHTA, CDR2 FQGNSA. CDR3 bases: TGTGCCAGCAGCACGACTAGCGGGGGAACCTCTAGCACAGATACGCAGTATTTT. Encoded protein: CASSTTSGGTSSTDTQYF.

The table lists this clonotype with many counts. The CDR3 protein is CSARDQQGLGGELFF. CDR3 DNA sequence: TGCAGTGCTAGAGACCAACAGGGATTGGGCGGGGAGCTGTTTTTT. The V and J genes are TRBV20-1 and TRBJ2-2; a weak D match, TRBD1 (6 bases). CDR1 and CDR2 (germline): DFQATT, SNEGSKA (reference sequence). This CDR3 comprises 15 residues. V dropped 0 bases and J dropped 7 bases, with 15 bases sitting between them.

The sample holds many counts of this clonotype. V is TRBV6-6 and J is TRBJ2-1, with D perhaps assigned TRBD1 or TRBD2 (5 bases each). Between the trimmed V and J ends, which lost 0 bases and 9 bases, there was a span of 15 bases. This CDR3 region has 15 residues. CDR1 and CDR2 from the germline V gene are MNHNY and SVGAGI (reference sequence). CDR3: CASSYSIQGASEQFF. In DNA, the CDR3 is TGTGCCAGCAGTTACTCGATCCAGGGAGCCAGTGAGCAGTTCTTC.

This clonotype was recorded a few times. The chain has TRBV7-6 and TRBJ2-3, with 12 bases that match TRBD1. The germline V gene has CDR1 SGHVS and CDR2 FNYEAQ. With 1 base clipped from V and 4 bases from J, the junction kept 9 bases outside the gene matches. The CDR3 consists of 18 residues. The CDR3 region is CASSLGSTGTGGADTQYF. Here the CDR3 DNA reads TGTGCCAGCAGCTTAGGATCGACCGGGACAGGGGGCGCAGATACGCAGTATTTT.

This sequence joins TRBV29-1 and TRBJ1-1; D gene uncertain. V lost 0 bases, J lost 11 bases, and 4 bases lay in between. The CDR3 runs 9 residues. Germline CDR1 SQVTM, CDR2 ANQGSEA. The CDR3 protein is CSVEDLAFF. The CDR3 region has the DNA TGCAGCGTTGAAGATCTCGCTTTCTTT.

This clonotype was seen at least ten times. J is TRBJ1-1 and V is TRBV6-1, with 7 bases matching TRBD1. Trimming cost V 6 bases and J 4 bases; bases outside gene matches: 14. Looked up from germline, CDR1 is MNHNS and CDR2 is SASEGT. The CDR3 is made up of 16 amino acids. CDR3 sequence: CASRPGTAYWGTEAFF. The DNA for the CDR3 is TGTGCCAGCAGACCCGGGACAGCTTACTGGGGCACTGAAGCTTTCTTT.

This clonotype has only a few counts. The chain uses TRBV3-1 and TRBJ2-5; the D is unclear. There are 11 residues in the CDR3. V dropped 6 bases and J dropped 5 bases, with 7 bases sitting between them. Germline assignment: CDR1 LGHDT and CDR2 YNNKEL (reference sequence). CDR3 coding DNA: TGTGCCAGCAGAACCGGGGAGACCCAGTACTTC. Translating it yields CASRTGETQYF.

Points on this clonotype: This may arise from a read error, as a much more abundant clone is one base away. The CDR3 DNA reads TGTGTCAGCACCCGGGACCCGTACAATGAGCAGTTCTTC. This translates into CVSTRDPYNEQFF. This chain connects TRBV6-2 or TRBV6-3 to TRBJ2-1; the D call may be TRBD1 or TRBD2 (5 bases each). CDR1 MNHEY and CDR2 SVGEGT come from the germline V gene. The CDR3 loop spans 13 amino acids.

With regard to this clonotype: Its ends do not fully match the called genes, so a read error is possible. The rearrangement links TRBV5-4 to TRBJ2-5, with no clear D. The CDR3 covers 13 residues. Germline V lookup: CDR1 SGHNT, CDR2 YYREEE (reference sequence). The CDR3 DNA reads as TGTGCCAGCAGCTTGCCTAACCAAGAGACCCAGAACTTC. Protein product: CASSLPNQETQNF.

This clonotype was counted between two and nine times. The CDR3 region is CASSAYRSQQPQHF. CDR3 bases: TGTGCCAGCAGCGCCTATCGGTCCCAACAGCCCCAGCATTTT. This rearrangement joins TRBV2 to TRBJ1-5; D gene ambiguous. CDR1 and CDR2 from the germline V gene are SNHLY and FYNNEI. CDR3 length: 14 residues. Trimming removed 6 bases from V and 7 bases from J, with 16 bases in between.

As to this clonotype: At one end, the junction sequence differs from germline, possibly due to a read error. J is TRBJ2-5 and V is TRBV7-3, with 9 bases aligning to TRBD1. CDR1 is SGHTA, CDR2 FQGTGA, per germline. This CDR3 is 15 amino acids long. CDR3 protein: CDSSQTGGNQETQYF. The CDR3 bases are TGTGACAGCAGCCAGACAGGGGGGAACCAAGAGACCCAGTACTTC.